This is a list of T cell receptor beta chains from one sample in a study of OX40 agonist ivuxolimab in advanced cancers. TCRdb's copy holds only in-frame clones and misses some; the assay was immunoSEQ multiplex PCR. This sample yields about 93,000 clones, of which roughly 90% are seen a single time; around 2.5% belongs to the top ten. The source material was CD4+ or CD8+ T cells sorted from blood, sampled in a trial of the OX40 agonist ivuxolimab. The receptors derive from an adult with an advanced solid tumor such as melanoma, head and neck, liver or kidney cancer. Both conserved end residues are part of each CDR3. The order of the fields is V gene, J gene, clone size, D gene, CDR3 DNA, CDR3 protein. A D gene is named only where the DNA matches it firmly. Where a row states a size, it is once, few, many or the class of an expanded clone; other rows omit it.

V: TRBV19; J: TRBJ2-1; size: -; D: -; DNA: TGTGCCAGTAGTGAAAGAGCGACTACTTACAATGAGCAGTTCTTC; CDR3: CASSERATTYNEQFF
V: TRBV29-1; J: TRBJ1-1; size: -; D: -; DNA: TGCAGCGCTAGCCAGCCTGTTGACACTGAAGCTTTCTTT; CDR3: CSASQPVDTEAFF
V: TRBV6-5; J: TRBJ1-2; size: -; D: -; DNA: TGTGCCAGCAGTTACTGGGGAAATTATGGCTACACCTTC; CDR3: CASSYWGNYGYTF
V: TRBV15; J: TRBJ2-2; size: -; D: -; DNA: TGTGCCACCAGCGACCGACCAGCGGACGGGGAGCTGTTTTTT; CDR3: CATSDRPADGELFF
V: TRBV5-3; J: TRBJ2-3; size: -; D: TRBD2; DNA: TGTGCCAGAAGCTTGCTTATAGGACTAGCGGGAACCGATACGCAGTATTTT; CDR3: CARSLLIGLAGTDTQYF
V: TRBV10-3; J: TRBJ2-2; size: -; D: -; DNA: TGTGCCATCAGGGGAACAGGGCTCATCACCGGGGAGCTGTTTTTT; CDR3: CAIRGTGLITGELFF
V: TRBV7-9; J: TRBJ2-5; size: -; D: TRBD1; DNA: TGTGCCAGCAGCTTACAAGGCCCCGTGGACAGGTACCAAGAGACCCAGTACTTC; CDR3: CASSLQGPVDRYQETQYF
V: TRBV28; J: TRBJ2-3; size: -; D: TRBD1; DNA: TGTGCCAGCAGTAAGACAGGGCAGGCAGATACGCAGTATTTT; CDR3: CASSKTGQADTQYF
V: TRBV5-4; J: TRBJ1-3; size: -; D: -; DNA: TGTGCCAGCAGCTCAGGGACGGTTAGCTCTGGAAACACCATATATTTT; CDR3: CASSSGTVSSGNTIYF
V: TRBV6-4; J: TRBJ2-2; size: -; D: -; DNA: TGTGCCAGCAGCGCGGGACACCTGAACACCGGGGAGCTGTTTTTT; CDR3: CASSAGHLNTGELFF
V: TRBV7-2; J: TRBJ1-2; size: -; D: -; DNA: TGTGCCAGCAGCCCCGTGCAAGGTTCCTATGGCTACACCTTC; CDR3: CASSPVQGSYGYTF
V: TRBV14; J: TRBJ2-7; size: -; D: -; DNA: TGTGCCAGCAGCCCATGGGGACTGAACTACGAGCAGTACTTC; CDR3: CASSPWGLNYEQYF
V: TRBV5-1; J: TRBJ2-5; size: -; D: TRBD1; DNA: TGCGCCAGCAGCACCCAGGGGGAAGAGACCCAGTACTTC; CDR3: CASSTQGEETQYF
V: TRBV5-4; J: TRBJ2-1; size: -; D: -; DNA: TGTGCCAGCAGCTTGGGACAGACGTCCTACAATGAGCAGTTCTTC; CDR3: CASSLGQTSYNEQFF
V: TRBV14; J: TRBJ2-7; size: once; D: -; DNA: TGTGCCAGCAGCGGGGGCCCAGCTCTGTACTTC; CDR3: CASSGGPALYF
V: TRBV29-1; J: TRBJ2-5; size: once; D: TRBD2; DNA: TGCAGCGTTGAAGGAGTGACTAGCGGGATGGAGACCCAGTACTTC; CDR3: CSVEGVTSGMETQYF
V: TRBV19; J: TRBJ2-4; size: -; D: -; DNA: TGTGCCAGTAGCAAGCAGGGTACCTTAGCCAAAAACATTCAGTACTTC; CDR3: CASSKQGTLAKNIQYF
V: TRBV6-1; J: TRBJ2-6; size: -; D: TRBD2; DNA: TGTGCCAGCAGTGAAGAAGCGGGGGTCTCTGGGGCCAACGTCCTGACTTTC; CDR3: CASSEEAGVSGANVLTF
V: TRBV28; J: TRBJ1-4; size: -; D: -; DNA: TGTGCCAGCAGTACCCCGGGGGGAACTAATGAAAAACTGTTTTTT; CDR3: CASSTPGGTNEKLFF